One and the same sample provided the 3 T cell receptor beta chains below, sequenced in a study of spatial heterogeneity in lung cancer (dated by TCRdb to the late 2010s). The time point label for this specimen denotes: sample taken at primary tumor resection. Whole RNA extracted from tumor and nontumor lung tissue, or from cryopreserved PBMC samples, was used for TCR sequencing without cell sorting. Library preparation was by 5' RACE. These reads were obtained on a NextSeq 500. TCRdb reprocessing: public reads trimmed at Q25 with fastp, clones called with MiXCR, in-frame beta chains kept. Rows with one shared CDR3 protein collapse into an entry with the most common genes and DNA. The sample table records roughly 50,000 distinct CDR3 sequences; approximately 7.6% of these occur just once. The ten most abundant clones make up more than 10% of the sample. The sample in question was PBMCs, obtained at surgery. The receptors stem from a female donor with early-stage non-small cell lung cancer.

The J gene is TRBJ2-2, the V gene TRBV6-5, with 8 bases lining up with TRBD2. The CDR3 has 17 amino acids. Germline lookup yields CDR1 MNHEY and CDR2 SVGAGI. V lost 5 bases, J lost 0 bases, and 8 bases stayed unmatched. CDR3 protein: CASSQGIGGANTGELFF. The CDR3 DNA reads TGTGCCAGCAGTCAGGGGATCGGGGGGGCGAACACCGGGGAGCTGTTTTTT.

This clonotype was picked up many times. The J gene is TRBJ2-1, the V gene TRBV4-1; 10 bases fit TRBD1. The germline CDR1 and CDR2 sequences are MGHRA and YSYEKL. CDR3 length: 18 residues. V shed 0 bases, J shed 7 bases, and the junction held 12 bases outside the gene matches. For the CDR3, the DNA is TGCGCCAGCAGCCAAGATTCGGCGAGGACAGGGGGAGGAAATGAGCAGTTCTTC. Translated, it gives CASSQDSARTGGGNEQFF.

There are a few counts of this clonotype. The CDR3 is CASRDTGNWYGYTF. The DNA of the CDR3 is TGTGCCAGCAGGGACACAGGGAATTGGTATGGCTACACCTTC. V and J are TRBV27 and TRBJ1-2; perhaps TRBD1 as D (6 bases). CDR3 length: 14 amino acids. Trimming left V 6 bases short and J 5 bases short, with 16 bases between. CDR1 is MNHEY, CDR2 SMNVEV, per germline (reference sequence).